This TCR beta chain was documented in a study of blood T cell repertoires in COVID-19. Overall study context: Sites in the United States, Italy and Spain provided acute and convalescent COVID-19 samples.

There are 15 residues in the CDR3. Germline V lookup: CDR1 MNHEY, CDR2 SVGAGI. Trimming took off 6 bases at V and 3 bases at J, with 18 bases between the two ends. This clone was seen only once. The repertoire was sequenced with immunoSEQ multiplex PCR; TCRdb's copy has only in-frame clones and lacks some. In the table there are some 250,000 clones, about 91% of which are singletons. The receptor's source is a human donor in a cohort exposed to, infected with or recovered from COVID-19 (not recorded which). The donor label of this sample is uncertain. The chain carries TRBV6-5 and TRBJ2-7, with D possibly matching TRBD2 (7 bases). Sequenced: PBMCs or T cells enriched from blood (not recorded which). The CDR3 DNA reads TGTGCCAGCAGGCCTGGGGGGGGCGCGAGCTACGAGCAGTACTTC. This translates into CASRPGGGASYEQYF.